The next 19 T cell receptor beta chains were all read from a single sample in a study of blood T cell repertoires in COVID-19 (dated by TCRdb to the early 2020s). The library was produced with the immunoSEQ multiplex PCR assay. TCRdb took over this immuneACCESS table, retaining in-frame rearrangements with V and J assigned. Such tables are incomplete; in checked studies, under half of the missing clones stem from an unresolved V gene, and the remainder is unexplained. Here the sample has some 120,000 clones; around 70% occur a single time. The ten largest clonotypes hold roughly 5% of the sample. Specimen: peripheral blood. Receptors originate from a man in his 60s with acute or convalescent COVID-19.

This clone was recorded a few times. The genes are TRBV20-1 and TRBJ1-1; D remains ambiguous. There are 11 residues in the CDR3. Trimming left V 3 bases short and J 7 bases short, with 9 bases between. CDR1 and CDR2 from the germline V gene are DFQATT and SNEGSKA (reference sequence). The CDR3 nucleotides are TGCAGTGCTAGCAACCGGGGTGAAGCTTTCTTT. Translating gives CSASNRGEAFF.

CDR3 nucleotide sequence: TGTGCCAGCAGTGGCCCAATGGGACAGGGTAGCAATCAGCCCCAGCATTTT. Encoded protein: CASSGPMGQGSNQPQHF. This rearrangement joins TRBV2 to TRBJ1-5, with 9 bases matching TRBD1. Trimming took 4 bases from V and 0 from J; bases not matched to a gene: 7. Germline lookup yields CDR1 SNHLY and CDR2 FYNNEI. The CDR3 sequence is 17 residues long.

The chain links TRBV7-3 to TRBJ2-3; no clear D. The CDR3 has 15 amino acids. Germline V CDR1 and CDR2: SGHTA, FQGTGA. V was pared by 2 bases and J by 2 bases, with 11 bases between. Here the CDR3 reads CASSLAAETTDTQYF. DNA for the CDR3: TGTGCCAGCAGCTTAGCGGCGGAAACCACAGATACGCAGTATTTT.

The genes are TRBV2 and TRBJ1-6; the D gene is possibly TRBD1 (5 bases). Trimming cost V 7 bases and J 10 bases, with 14 bases left between them. The CDR3 totals 13 residues. CDR1 and CDR2 (germline): SNHLY, FYNNEI. The CDR3 loop is CASIITGGSPLHF. For the CDR3, the DNA is TGTGCCAGCATTATAACGGGGGGATCACCCCTCCACTTT.

The chain is built from TRBV7-6 and TRBJ1-4; possible D gene TRBD1, 5 bases. From germline, CDR1 is SGHVS and CDR2 FNYEAQ. Trimming removed 1 base from V and 2 bases from J, with 5 bases in between. This CDR3 is 14 amino acids long. This CDR3 is CASSLGQTNEKLFF. CDR3 nucleotide sequence: TGTGCCAGCAGCTTAGGACAGACTAATGAAAAACTGTTTTTT.

The chain links TRBV29-1 to TRBJ1-2; 7 nucleotides agree with TRBD1. V shed 5 bases, J shed 0 bases, and the junction held 3 bases outside the gene matches. This CDR3 has 13 amino acids. CDR1 is SQVTM and CDR2 is ANQGSEA in the germline V gene. CDR3 coding DNA: TGCAGCGTTCGGGACAGATCTAACTATGGCTACACCTTC. It specifies CSVRDRSNYGYTF.

CDR3 in amino acids: CASSLTGQGATGELFF. CDR3 nucleotide sequence: TGTGCCAGCAGCTTAACTGGGCAGGGGGCGACCGGGGAGCTGTTTTTT. The gene calls are TRBV7-3 and TRBJ2-2; 8 bases map to TRBD1. The V gene end was trimmed by 0 bases and the J gene end by 5 bases; junction bases not matched to a gene: 5. Germline V CDR1 and CDR2: SGHTA, FQGTGA. CDR3 length equals 16 residues. The whole variable domain, filled in from reference TRBV7-3 and TRBJ2-2, reads GAGVSQTPSNKVTEKGKYVELRCDPISGHTALYWYRQSLGQGPEFLIYFQGTGAADDSGLPNDRFFAVRPEGSVSTLKIQRTERGDSAVYLCASSLTGQGATGELFFGEGSRLTVL.

The chain is built from TRBV7-2 and TRBJ1-5; D unclear. The ends were cut back, 1 base at V and 7 bases at J, with 5 bases in the middle. CDR3 length: 12 amino acids. Germline assignment: CDR1 SGHTA and CDR2 FQGNSA. CDR3 region: CASSLDMQPQHF. CDR3 sequence (DNA): TGTGCCAGCAGCTTAGATATGCAGCCCCAGCATTTT.

The chain employs TRBV14 and TRBJ2-5; 8 bases match TRBD2. Germline assignment: CDR1 SGHDN and CDR2 FVKESK. The CDR3 length is 15 residues. Trimming cost V 1 base and J 5 bases; bases outside gene matches: 6. The CDR3 reads CASSQGAGGGETQYF. DNA of the CDR3: TGTGCCAGCAGCCAAGGCGCGGGAGGAGGGGAGACCCAGTACTTC.

This chain connects TRBV5-1 to TRBJ1-5, with D possibly TRBD1 on 6 matching bases. Germline CDR1 and CDR2: SGHRS and YFSETQ. Trimming cost V 5 bases and J 0 bases, with 15 bases left between them. The CDR3 runs to 16 residues. In nucleotides, the CDR3 is TGCGCCAGCAGGATTCCACAGGGATATAGCAATCAGCCCCAGCATTTT. Its protein is CASRIPQGYSNQPQHF.

This clone is a singleton in its sample. The J gene is TRBJ1-2, the V gene TRBV19; 7 bases align to TRBD1. Trimming took 0 bases from V and 2 from J; bases not matched to a gene: 3. Germline V gene sequence: CDR1 LNHDA, CDR2 SQIVND (reference sequence). This CDR3 is 15 amino acids long. DNA for the CDR3: TGTGCCAGTAGTATAGAACACAGGGGAAACTATGGCTACACCTTC. It yields the protein CASSIEHRGNYGYTF. The full variable domain, in which reference TRBV19 and TRBJ1-2 provide the parts outside the CDR3, is DGGITQSPKYLFRKEGQNVTLSCEQNLNHDAMYWYRQDPGQGLRLIYYSQIVNDFQKGDIAEGYSVSREKKESFPLTVTSAQKNPTAFYLCASSIEHRGNYGYTFGSGTRLTVV.

This chain connects TRBV6-5 to TRBJ2-7; 9 bases align to TRBD1. CDR3 size: 15 residues. The germline V gene encodes CDR1 MNHEY and CDR2 SVGAGI. The V gene end was trimmed by 7 bases and the J gene end by 2 bases; junction bases not matched to a gene: 9. CDR3 DNA sequence: TGTGCCAGCATGCCCGGGACAGGGTCTACCTACGAGCAGTACTTC. Translation: CASMPGTGSTYEQYF.

V and J are TRBV19 and TRBJ1-1, with a possible D match to TRBD1 (5 bases). The CDR3 contains 15 residues. Germline V gives CDR1 LNHDA, CDR2 SQIVND (reference sequence). V was shortened by 5 bases and J by 0 bases, with 13 bases between the two germline ends. Here the CDR3 reads CASSPRTRMNTEAFF. Written as DNA, the CDR3 is TGTGCCAGTAGTCCGCGGACACGTATGAACACTGAAGCTTTCTTT.

The chain is built from TRBV24-1 and TRBJ1-4; 7 bases align to TRBD1. This CDR3 is 17 amino acids long. CDR1 and CDR2 (germline): KGHDR, SFDVKD. With 4 bases clipped from V and 4 bases from J, the junction kept 11 bases outside the gene matches. The CDR3 here is CATSEYLDRDHNEKLFF. In DNA form, the CDR3 reads TGTGCCACCAGTGAATATTTAGACAGGGACCATAATGAAAAACTGTTTTTT.

This clone came up a few times. The chain is built from TRBV18 and TRBJ1-4; D call uncertain. The CDR3 is 17 residues long. V was trimmed by 1 base and J by 0 bases, leaving 12 bases between them. Germline CDR1 and CDR2: KGHSH and LQKENI. The CDR3 bases are TGTGCCAGCTCACCACTGAGTTGGTCCGCAACTAATGAAAAACTGTTTTTT. It yields the protein CASSPLSWSATNEKLFF.

With regard to this clone: Different DNA sequences within this sample yield the same CDR3. The chain couples TRBV28 to TRBJ1-2, with a weak D call TRBD1 (5 bases). Trimming pared 1 base from V and 2 bases from J, leaving 8 bases between. The germline V gene has CDR1 MDHEN and CDR2 SYDVKM. The CDR3 has 14 amino acids. The CDR3 bases are TGTGCCAGCAGTTTATTAGGGGCCAACTATGGCTACACCTTC. Protein sequence: CASSLLGANYGYTF.

This clone has only a few counts. V and J are TRBV4-2 and TRBJ2-2, with 10 bases matching TRBD2. Germline V gives CDR1 LGHNA, CDR2 YNFKEQ. The CDR3 length is 16 residues. Trimming removed 0 bases from V and 6 bases from J; junction bases left unmatched: 4. CDR3 nucleotide sequence: TGTGCCAGCAGCCAAGAAGGGCTAGCGGGAGCCGGGGAGCTGTTTTTT. It specifies CASSQEGLAGAGELFF.

The V and J genes are TRBV2 and TRBJ2-7; a possible D gene is TRBD2 (5 bases). The CDR3 covers 13 residues. The V end was cut by 7 bases, the J end by 1 base, with 11 bases between. CDR1 and CDR2 from the germline V gene are SNHLY and FYNNEI. CDR3 DNA: TGTGCCAGCAAATTGCGGGCTTCCTACGAGCAGTACTTC. Its translation: CASKLRASYEQYF. The full variable domain, completed using reference TRBV2 and TRBJ2-7, is EPEVTQTPSHQVTQMGQEVILRCVPISNHLYFYWYRQILGQKVEFLVSFYNNEISEKSEIFDDQFSVERPDGSNFTLKIRSTKLEDSAMYFCASKLRASYEQYFGPGTRLTVT.

The rearrangement uses TRBV11-3 and TRBJ2-2; TRBD1 aligns across 11 bases. Trimming removed 5 bases from V and 4 bases from J; junction bases left unmatched: 3. Per the germline V gene, CDR1 is SGHNT and CDR2 is YENEEA. The CDR3 contains 15 residues. The CDR3 reads CASSRGTGGTGELFF. The DNA of the CDR3 is TGTGCCAGCAGCCGAGGGACAGGGGGCACCGGGGAGCTGTTTTTT. The full variable domain, its missing parts supplied by reference TRBV11-3 and TRBJ2-2, is EAGVVQSPRYKIIEKKQPVAFWCNPISGHNTLYWYLQNLGQGPELLIRYENEEAVDDSQLPKDRFSAERLKGVDSTLKIQPAELGDSAVYLCASSRGTGGTGELFFGEGSRLTVL.